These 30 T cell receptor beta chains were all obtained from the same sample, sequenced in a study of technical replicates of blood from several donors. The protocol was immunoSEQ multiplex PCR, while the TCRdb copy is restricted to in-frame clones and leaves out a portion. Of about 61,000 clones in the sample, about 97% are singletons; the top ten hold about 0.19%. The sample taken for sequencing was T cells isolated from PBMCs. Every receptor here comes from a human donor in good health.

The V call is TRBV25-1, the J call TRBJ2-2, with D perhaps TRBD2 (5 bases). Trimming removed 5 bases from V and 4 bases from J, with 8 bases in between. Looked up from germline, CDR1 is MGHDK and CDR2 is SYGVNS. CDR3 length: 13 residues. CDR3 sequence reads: CASSPRGTGELFF. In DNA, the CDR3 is TGTGCCAGCAGTCCCCGGGGCACCGGGGAGCTGTTTTTT.

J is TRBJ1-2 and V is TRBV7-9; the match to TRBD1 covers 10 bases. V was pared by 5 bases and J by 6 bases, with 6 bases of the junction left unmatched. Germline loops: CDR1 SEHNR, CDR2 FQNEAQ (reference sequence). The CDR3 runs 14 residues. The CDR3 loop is CASSKLGTGDGYTF. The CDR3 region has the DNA TGTGCCAGCAGCAAGTTAGGGACAGGGGATGGCTACACCTTC.

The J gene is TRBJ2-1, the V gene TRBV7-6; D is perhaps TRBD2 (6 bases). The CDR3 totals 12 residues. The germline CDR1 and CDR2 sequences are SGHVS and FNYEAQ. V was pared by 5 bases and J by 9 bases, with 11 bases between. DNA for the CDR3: TGTGCCAGCAGCGGGGGGTCCGGTGAGCAGTTCTTC. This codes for CASSGGSGEQFF.

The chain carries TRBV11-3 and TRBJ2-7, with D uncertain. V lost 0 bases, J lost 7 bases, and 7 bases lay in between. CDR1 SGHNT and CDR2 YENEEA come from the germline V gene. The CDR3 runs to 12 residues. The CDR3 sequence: CASSLDFREQYF. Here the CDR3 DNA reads TGTGCCAGCAGCTTAGATTTCCGGGAGCAGTACTTC.

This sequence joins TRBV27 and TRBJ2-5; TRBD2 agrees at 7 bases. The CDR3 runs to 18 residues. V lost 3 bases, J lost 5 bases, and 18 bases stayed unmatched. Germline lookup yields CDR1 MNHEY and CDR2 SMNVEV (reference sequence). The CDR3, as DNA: TGTGCCAGCAGTTTTGGCGAACTCCGGGAGGTTCAGTTGGAGACCCAGTACTTC. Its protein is CASSFGELREVQLETQYF.

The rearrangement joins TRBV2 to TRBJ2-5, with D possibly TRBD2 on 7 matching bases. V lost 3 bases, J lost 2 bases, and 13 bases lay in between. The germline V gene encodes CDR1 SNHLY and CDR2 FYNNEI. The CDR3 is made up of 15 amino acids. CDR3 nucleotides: TGTGCCAGCAGTGAGGGGCGGGGGCCTCAAGAGACCCAGTACTTC. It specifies CASSEGRGPQETQYF.

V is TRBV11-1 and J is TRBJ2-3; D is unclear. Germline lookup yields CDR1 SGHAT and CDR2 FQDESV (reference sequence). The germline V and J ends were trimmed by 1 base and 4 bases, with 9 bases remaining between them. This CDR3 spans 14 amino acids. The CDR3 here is CASSLGVGPDTQYF. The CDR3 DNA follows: TGTGCCAGCAGCTTAGGTGTGGGCCCAGATACGCAGTATTTT. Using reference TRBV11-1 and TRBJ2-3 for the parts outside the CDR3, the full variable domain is EAEVAQSPRYKITEKSQAVAFWCDPISGHATLYWYRQILGQGPELLVQFQDESVVDDSQLPKDRFSAERLKGVDSTLKIQPAELGDSAMYLCASSLGVGPDTQYFGPGTRLTVL.

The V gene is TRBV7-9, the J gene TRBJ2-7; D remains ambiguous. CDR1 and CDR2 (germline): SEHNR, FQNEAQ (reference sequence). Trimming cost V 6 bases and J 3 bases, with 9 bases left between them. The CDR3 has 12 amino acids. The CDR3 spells CASSSEFYEQYF. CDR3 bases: TGTGCCAGCAGTTCGGAGTTCTACGAGCAGTACTTC.

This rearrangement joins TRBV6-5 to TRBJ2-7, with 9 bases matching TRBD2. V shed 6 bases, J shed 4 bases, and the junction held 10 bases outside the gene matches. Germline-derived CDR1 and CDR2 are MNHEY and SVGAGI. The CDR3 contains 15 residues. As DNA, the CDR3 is TGTGCCAGCAGCTACAAAGCGGGAGGAGATTACGAGCAGTACTTC. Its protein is CASSYKAGGDYEQYF.

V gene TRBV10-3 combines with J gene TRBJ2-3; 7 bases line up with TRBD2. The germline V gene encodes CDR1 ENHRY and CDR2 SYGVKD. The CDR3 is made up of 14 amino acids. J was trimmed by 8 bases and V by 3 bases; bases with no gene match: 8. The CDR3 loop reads CAISDGLVGATQYF. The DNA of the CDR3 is TGTGCCATCAGTGATGGACTAGTTGGGGCTACGCAGTATTTT.

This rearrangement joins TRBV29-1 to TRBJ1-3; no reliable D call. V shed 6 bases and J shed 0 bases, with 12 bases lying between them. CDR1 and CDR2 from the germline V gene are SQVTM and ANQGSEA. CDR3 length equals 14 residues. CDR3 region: CSVASEVSGNTIYF. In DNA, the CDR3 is TGCAGCGTCGCATCAGAAGTCTCTGGAAACACCATATATTTT.

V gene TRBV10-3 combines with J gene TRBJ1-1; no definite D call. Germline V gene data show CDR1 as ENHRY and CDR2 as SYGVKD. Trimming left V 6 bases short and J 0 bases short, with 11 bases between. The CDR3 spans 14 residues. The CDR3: CAISDMGLNTEAFF. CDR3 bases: TGTGCCATCAGCGACATGGGCCTGAACACTGAAGCTTTCTTT.

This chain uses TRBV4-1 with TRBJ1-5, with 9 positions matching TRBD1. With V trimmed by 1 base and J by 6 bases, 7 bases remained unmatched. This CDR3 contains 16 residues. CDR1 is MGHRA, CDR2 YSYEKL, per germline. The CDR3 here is CASSQARTGDGQPQHF. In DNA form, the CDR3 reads TGCGCCAGCAGCCAAGCCAGGACAGGGGACGGTCAGCCCCAGCATTTT.

The CDR3 reads CASSRGFGRGVYEQYF. The CDR3 region has the DNA TGCGCCAGCAGTAGGGGGTTTGGTCGGGGAGTCTACGAGCAGTACTTC. This chain uses TRBV10-2 with TRBJ2-7; weak D call: TRBD1 (6 bases). Germline loops: CDR1 WSHSY, CDR2 SAAADI. CDR3 length equals 16 residues. Trimming removed 5 bases at V and 3 bases at J, with 20 bases between.

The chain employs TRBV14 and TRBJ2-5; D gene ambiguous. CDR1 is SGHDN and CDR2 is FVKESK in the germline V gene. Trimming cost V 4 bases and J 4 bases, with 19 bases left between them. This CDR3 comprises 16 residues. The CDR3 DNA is TGTGCCAGCAGCCCGAAGCGTCCGACCTCGGGAGAGACCCAGTACTTC. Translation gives CASSPKRPTSGETQYF.

DNA of the CDR3: TGTGCCAGTAACCTCCGGTACACAGATACGCAGTATTTT. Its translation: CASNLRYTDTQYF. V gene TRBV19 combines with J gene TRBJ2-3; D ambiguous. This CDR3 contains 13 residues. Per the germline V gene, CDR1 is LNHDA and CDR2 is SQIVND (reference sequence). V was trimmed by 7 bases and J by 2 bases, leaving 10 bases between them. The whole variable domain, remainder taken from reference TRBV19 and TRBJ2-3, is DGGITQSPKYLFRKEGQNVTLSCEQNLNHDAMYWYRQDPGQGLRLIYYSQIVNDFQKGDIAEGYSVSREKKESFPLTVTSAQKNPTAFYLCASNLRYTDTQYFGPGTRLTVL.

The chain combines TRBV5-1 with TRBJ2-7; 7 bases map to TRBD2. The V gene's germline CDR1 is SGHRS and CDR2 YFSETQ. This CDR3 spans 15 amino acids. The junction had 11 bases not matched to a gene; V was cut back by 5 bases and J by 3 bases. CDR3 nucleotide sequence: TGCGCCAGCAGTCCGGGGCTAGCGGCGAGCTACGAGCAGTACTTC. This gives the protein CASSPGLAASYEQYF.

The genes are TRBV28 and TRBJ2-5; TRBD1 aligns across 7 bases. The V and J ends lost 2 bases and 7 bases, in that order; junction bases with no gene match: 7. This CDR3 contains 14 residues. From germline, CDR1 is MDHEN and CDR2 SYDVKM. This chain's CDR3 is CASSLRGNRGTQYF. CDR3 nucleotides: TGTGCCAGCAGTTTAAGGGGGAACAGGGGGACCCAGTACTTC.

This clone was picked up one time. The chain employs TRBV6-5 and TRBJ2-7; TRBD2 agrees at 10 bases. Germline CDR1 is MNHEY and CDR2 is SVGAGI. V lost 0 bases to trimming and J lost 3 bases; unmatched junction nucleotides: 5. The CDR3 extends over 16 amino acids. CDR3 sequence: CASSYSTSGQYYEQYF. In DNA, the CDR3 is TGTGCCAGCAGTTACTCGACTAGCGGGCAATACTACGAGCAGTACTTC.

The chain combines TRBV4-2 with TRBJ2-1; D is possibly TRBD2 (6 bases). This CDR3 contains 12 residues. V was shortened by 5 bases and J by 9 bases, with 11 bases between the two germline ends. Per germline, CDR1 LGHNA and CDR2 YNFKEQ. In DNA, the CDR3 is TGTGCCAGCAGCGAGACTAGTTCTGAGCAGTTCTTC. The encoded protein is CASSETSSEQFF.

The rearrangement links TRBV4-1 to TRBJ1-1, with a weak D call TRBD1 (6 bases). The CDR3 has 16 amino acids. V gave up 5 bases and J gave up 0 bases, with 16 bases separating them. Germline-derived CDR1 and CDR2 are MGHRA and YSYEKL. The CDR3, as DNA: TGCGCCAGCAGCTCCAGGGGTGGGGCGGTGAACACTGAAGCTTTCTTT. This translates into CASSSRGGAVNTEAFF.

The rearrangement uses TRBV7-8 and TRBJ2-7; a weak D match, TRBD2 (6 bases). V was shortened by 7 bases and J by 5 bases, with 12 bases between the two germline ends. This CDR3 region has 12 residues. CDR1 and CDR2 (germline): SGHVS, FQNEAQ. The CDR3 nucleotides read TGTGCCAGCACCTTGGAGGGCCACGAGCAGTACTTC. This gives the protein CASTLEGHEQYF.

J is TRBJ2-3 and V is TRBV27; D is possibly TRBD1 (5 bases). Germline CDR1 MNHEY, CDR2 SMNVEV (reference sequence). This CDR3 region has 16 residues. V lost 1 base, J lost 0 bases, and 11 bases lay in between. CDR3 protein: CASSLFTRASTDTQYF. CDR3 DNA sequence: TGTGCCAGCAGTTTATTCACCAGGGCTAGCACAGATACGCAGTATTTT.

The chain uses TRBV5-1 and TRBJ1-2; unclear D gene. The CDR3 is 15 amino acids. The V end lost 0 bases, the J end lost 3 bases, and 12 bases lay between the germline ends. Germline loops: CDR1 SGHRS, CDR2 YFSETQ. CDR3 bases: TGCGCCAGCAGCTTGGTGCCGGGAGATTACTATGGCTACACCTTC. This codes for CASSLVPGDYYGYTF. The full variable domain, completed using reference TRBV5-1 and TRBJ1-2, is KAGVTQTPRYLIKTRGQQVTLSCSPISGHRSVSWYQQTPGQGLQFLFEYFSETQRNKGNFPGRFSGRQFSNSRSEMNVSTLELGDSALYLCASSLVPGDYYGYTFGSGTRLTVV.

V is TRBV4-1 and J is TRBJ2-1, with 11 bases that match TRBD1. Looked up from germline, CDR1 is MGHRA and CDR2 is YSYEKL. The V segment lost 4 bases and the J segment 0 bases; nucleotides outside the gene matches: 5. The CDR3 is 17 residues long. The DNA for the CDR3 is TGCGCCAGCAGCCGGTCCGGGACAGGGGGCTCCTACAATGAGCAGTTCTTC. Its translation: CASSRSGTGGSYNEQFF.

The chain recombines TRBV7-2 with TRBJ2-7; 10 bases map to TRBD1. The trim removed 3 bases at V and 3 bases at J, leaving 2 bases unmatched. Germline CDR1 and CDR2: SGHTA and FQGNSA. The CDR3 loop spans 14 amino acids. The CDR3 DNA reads TGTGCCAGCAGCTTCCGGGACAGGGGCTACGAGCAGTACTTC. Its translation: CASSFRDRGYEQYF. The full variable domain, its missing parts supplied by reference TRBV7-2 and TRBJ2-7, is GAGVSQSPSNKVTEKGKDVELRCDPISGHTALYWYRQSLGQGLEFLIYFQGNSAPDKSGLPSDRFSAERTGGSVSTLTIQRTQQEDSAVYLCASSFRDRGYEQYFGPGTRLTVT.

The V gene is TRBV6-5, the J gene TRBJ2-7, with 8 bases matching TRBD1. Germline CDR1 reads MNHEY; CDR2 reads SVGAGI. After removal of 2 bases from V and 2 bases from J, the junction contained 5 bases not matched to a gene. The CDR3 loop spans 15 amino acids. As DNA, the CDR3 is TGTGCCAGCAGTTACGGGTCGACAGGGGCCTACGAGCAGTACTTC. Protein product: CASSYGSTGAYEQYF.

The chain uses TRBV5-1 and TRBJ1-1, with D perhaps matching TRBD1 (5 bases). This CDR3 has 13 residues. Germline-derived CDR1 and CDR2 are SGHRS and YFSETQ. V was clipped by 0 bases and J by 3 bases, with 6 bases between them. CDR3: CASSLVGDTEAFF. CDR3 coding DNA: TGCGCCAGCAGCTTGGTAGGGGACACTGAAGCTTTCTTT.

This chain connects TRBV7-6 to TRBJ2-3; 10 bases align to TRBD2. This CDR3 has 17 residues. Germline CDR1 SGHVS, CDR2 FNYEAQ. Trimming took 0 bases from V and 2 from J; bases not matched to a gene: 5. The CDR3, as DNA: TGTGCCAGCAGCTTAGCCCTAGCGGGAGAGAACACAGATACGCAGTATTTT. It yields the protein CASSLALAGENTDTQYF.

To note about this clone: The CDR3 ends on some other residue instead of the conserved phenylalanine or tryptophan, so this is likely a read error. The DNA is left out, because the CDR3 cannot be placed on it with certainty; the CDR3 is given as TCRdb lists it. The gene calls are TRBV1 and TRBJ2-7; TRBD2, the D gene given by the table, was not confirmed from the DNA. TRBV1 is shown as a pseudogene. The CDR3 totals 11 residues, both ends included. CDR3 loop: CTSSPVRPMYS.